The T cell receptor (beta chain) under discussion was sequenced for a study of prognosis after radiotherapy for stage I lung cancer. Study results and limitations: Median unique TCR clones dropped from approximately 9,600 to 7,200 after stereotactic body radiation therapy. It was in patients who developed distant metastases that Shannon entropy after stereotactic body radiation therapy was lower.

Points on this clonotype: No antigen is known for it.

Using two-round multiplex PCR, the authors amplified TCR beta CDR3 from genomic DNA. Amplification during the initial PCR round employed primers specific to each TRBV and TRBJ gene. TCRdb reprocessed the multiplex PCR reads via MiXCR and lists one record per CDR3 protein. The data contain 15,000 to 20,000 distinct CDR3 sequences, 45% to 50% of them seen just once; the ten biggest clones take up about 33%. The CDR3 runs to 14 residues. Germline-derived CDR1 and CDR2 are SGHRS and YFSETQ. The V end was cut by 1 base, the J end by 3 bases, with 11 bases between. The chain employs TRBV5-1 and TRBJ2-7, with D maybe TRBD2 (5 bases). The source material was PBMCs, sampled before or after stereotactic body radiation therapy (not recorded which). This clonotype was obtained from a donor aged 50 or older with non-small cell lung cancer. The CDR3 bases are TGCGCCAGCAGCTTGATGATGGGGAGCTACGAGCAGTACTTC. Amino acid sequence: CASSLMMGSYEQYF.